The 14 T cell receptor beta chains given below trace back to one sample, sequenced in a study of T cell responses to AZD1222 COVID-19 vaccine. TCRdb's table, derived via immunoSEQ multiplex PCR, lists solely in-frame clones and lacks some. The table lists 150,000 to 200,000 clones, roughly 94% of them singletons, with about 1.5% in the top ten. Sequences were derived from peripheral blood, sampled 28 days after the second AZD1222 dose. The origin of the receptors is an adult who received the AZD1222 COVID-19 vaccine.

The J gene is TRBJ1-1, the V gene TRBV29-1; maybe TRBD1 (5 bases). Per germline, CDR1 SQVTM and CDR2 ANQGSEA. The CDR3 spans 17 residues. V was trimmed by 6 bases and J by 1 base, leaving 24 bases between them. The CDR3 region has the DNA TGCAGCGTCCAAAATCACTTCTCGGACATGCCGAACACTGAAGCTTTCTTT. This codes for CSVQNHFSDMPNTEAFF.

This sequence joins TRBV25-1 and TRBJ1-5; 7 bases fit TRBD1. Germline V gene data show CDR1 as MGHDK and CDR2 as SYGVNS. The CDR3 runs to 18 residues. V lost 3 bases to trimming and J lost 0 bases; unmatched junction nucleotides: 11. CDR3 bases: TGTGCCAGCAGTGATAGTAGGGGCAGGGGGTCTAGCAATCAGCCCCAGCATTTT. Its protein is CASSDSRGRGSSNQPQHF.

This rearrangement joins TRBV6-2 or TRBV6-3 to TRBJ1-1; tentatively, D is TRBD1 (5 bases). V gave up 6 bases and J gave up 5 bases, with 13 bases separating them. The CDR3 totals 13 residues. Looked up from germline, CDR1 is MNHEY and CDR2 is SVGEGT. This CDR3 is CASSDRHRTEAFF. In DNA, the CDR3 is TGTGCCAGCAGCGACCGTCACAGGACTGAAGCTTTCTTT.

V is TRBV6-2 or TRBV6-3 and J is TRBJ1-2, with 9 bases aligning to TRBD1. The CDR3 length is 15 residues. Unmatched junction bases numbered 4, after V lost 2 bases and J lost 3 bases. Germline V gene lookup returns CDR1 MNHEY and CDR2 SVGEGT. CDR3 nucleotide sequence: TGTGCCAGCAGTTACCCACGGACAGGGGACTATGGCTACACCTTC. Amino acids: CASSYPRTGDYGYTF.

V usage is TRBV2 and J usage is TRBJ1-5, with a possible D match to TRBD1 (5 bases). Trimming shortened V by 7 bases and J by 5 bases, and 15 bases separated the two germline ends. This CDR3 has 14 residues. Germline values: CDR1 SNHLY, CDR2 FYNNEI. The CDR3 nucleotides read TGTGCCAGCAATCGACTCGGGGGTGATCAGCCCCAGCATTTT. Amino acids: CASNRLGGDQPQHF.

The chain links TRBV21-1 to TRBJ1-5; the listed D gene, TRBD1, was not tested against the DNA. TRBV21-1 is marked as a pseudogene. The CDR3 sequence is 16 residues long. CDR3 loop: CASSSPETHSNQPQHF. The CDR3 nucleotides read TGTGCCAGCAGCTCCCCAGAGACACATAGCAATCAGCCCCAGCATTTT.

The chain combines TRBV19 with TRBJ1-6, with D possibly TRBD1 on 6 matching bases. V dropped 3 bases and J dropped 9 bases, with 18 bases sitting between them. The CDR3 has 16 amino acids. Germline V gene sequence: CDR1 LNHDA, CDR2 SQIVND (reference sequence). CDR3 loop: CASSMPQGADRSPLHF. CDR3 in DNA: TGTGCCAGTAGTATGCCACAGGGCGCGGATCGTTCACCCCTCCACTTT.

This clone was seen once. An end of the junction differs from the germline gene, which may be a read error. The rearrangement links TRBV27 to TRBJ2-7; TRBD2 agrees at 10 bases. CDR3 length: 12 residues. CDR1 is MNHEY, CDR2 SMNVEV, per germline (reference sequence). CDR3 bases: TGTGCCAGCAGTCACCTAGCGGGGGTTTATATCTTC. This codes for CASSHLAGVYIF.

V is TRBV7-9 and J is TRBJ1-3; TRBD1 is a possible D gene (6 bases). The CDR3 length is 13 residues. V was cut by 1 base and J by 7 bases, with 8 bases left in between. Germline V gives CDR1 SEHNR, CDR2 FQNEAQ (reference sequence). CDR3 amino acids: CASSLDRENTIYF. CDR3 nucleotides: TGTGCCAGCAGCTTAGACAGGGAGAACACCATATATTTT.

The V and J genes are TRBV2 and TRBJ2-7; the D call may be TRBD1 or TRBD2 (6 bases each). Trimming removed 0 bases from V and 6 bases from J, with 15 bases in between. CDR3 length: 15 amino acids. Germline lookup yields CDR1 SNHLY and CDR2 FYNNEI. CDR3 DNA: TGTGCCAGCAGTGAAGCGCTAGGGGGGAAGGGCGAGCAGTACTTC. Its translation: CASSEALGGKGEQYF.

Note on this clone: Germline is not matched at one junction end, which may reflect a read error. V gene TRBV9 combines with J gene TRBJ2-1; 14 bases match TRBD2. Germline CDR1 is SGDLS and CDR2 is YYNGEE. CDR3 length equals 14 residues. DNA for the CDR3: TGTGTCAGCAGCTCGGGACTAGCGGGAGTTGAGCAGTTCTTC. As protein: CVSSSGLAGVEQFF.

The chain uses TRBV28 and TRBJ2-2; the match to TRBD1 covers 9 bases. This CDR3 contains 15 residues. The V segment lost 8 bases and the J segment 5 bases; nucleotides outside the gene matches: 9. Germline V gene data show CDR1 as MDHEN and CDR2 as SYDVKM. Here the CDR3 DNA reads TGTGCCAGCGGCCAGTACAGGGGGCCTACCGGGGAGCTGTTTTTT. This translates into CASGQYRGPTGELFF.

This clone was detected only once. The rearrangement links TRBV27 to TRBJ1-1; possible D gene TRBD1, 6 bases. Germline CDR1 MNHEY, CDR2 SMNVEV (reference sequence). This CDR3 region has 18 residues. V was trimmed by 5 bases and J by 1 base, leaving 23 bases between them. The CDR3 DNA is TGTGCCAGCAGTCCTCCGGTACGAAGGGGGGGAAGGAACACTGAAGCTTTCTTT. Translation gives CASSPPVRRGGRNTEAFF.

This chain links TRBV5-5 with TRBJ1-5; D is undetermined. With 4 bases removed from V and 1 base from J, the gap between germline ends came to 9 bases. This CDR3 is 14 amino acids long. Germline CDR1 reads SGHKS; CDR2 reads YYEKEE (reference sequence). The CDR3 here is CASSGLGSNQPQHF. CDR3 coding DNA: TGTGCCAGCAGCGGCCTAGGAAGCAATCAGCCCCAGCATTTT.